This TCR beta chain came from a study of blood T cells in healthy people across ages. Looking at the study overall: Template switching recovered approximately one barcoded beta molecule for every two T cells.

Together with a sample-barcoded 5' primer, a J-beta primer mix was included in a second PCR lasting roughly 7 to 11 cycles. TCRdb re-called the 5' RACE reads through MiXCR, storing one row per CDR3 protein. The table lists about 1,500,000 distinct CDR3 sequences, approximately 30% of them singletons. A few counts support this clonotype. The ends lost 5 bases at V and 7 bases at J; junction bases unmatched: 11. The germline gives CDR1 SQVTM, CDR2 ANQGSEA. The CDR3 totals 14 residues. In terms of origin and age, donors were healthy Caucasian individuals from Russia aged 6 to 90. With each sample, at least 5.5 micrograms of total RNA were extracted.

The V gene is TRBV29-1, the J gene TRBJ1-5, with 7 bases that match TRBD1. Material: blood. The receptor comes from a young woman in good health. The chain's CDR3 is CSVTFGTGEQPQHF. DNA of the CDR3: TGCAGCGTTACGTTTGGAACAGGGGAGCAGCCCCAGCATTTT.